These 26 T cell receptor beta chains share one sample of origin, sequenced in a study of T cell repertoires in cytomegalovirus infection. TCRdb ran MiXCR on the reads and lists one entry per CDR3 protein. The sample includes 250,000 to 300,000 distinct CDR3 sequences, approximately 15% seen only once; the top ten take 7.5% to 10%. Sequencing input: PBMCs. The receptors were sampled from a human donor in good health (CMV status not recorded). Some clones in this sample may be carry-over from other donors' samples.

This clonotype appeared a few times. The CDR3 protein is CASSKSSYPGNTIYF. The CDR3 DNA sequence: TGTGCCAGCAGTAAGAGTTCATACCCTGGAAACACCATATATTTT. The chain combines TRBV6-2 or TRBV6-3 with TRBJ1-3; D is unresolved. V lost 5 bases, J lost 2 bases, and 13 bases lay in between. CDR3 length: 15 residues. Per the germline V gene, CDR1 is MNHEY and CDR2 is SVGEGT.

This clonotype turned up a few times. CDR3 coding DNA: TGTGCCAGCAGAATGAGCGGCGGTAGCTCCTACGAGCAGTACTTC. Residues: CASRMSGGSSYEQYF. The chain couples TRBV7-2 to TRBJ2-7; D may be TRBD2 (5 bases). CDR3 length: 15 residues. The V end lost 6 bases, the J end lost 0 bases, and 15 bases lay between the germline ends. Germline V gene lookup returns CDR1 SGHTA and CDR2 FQGNSA.

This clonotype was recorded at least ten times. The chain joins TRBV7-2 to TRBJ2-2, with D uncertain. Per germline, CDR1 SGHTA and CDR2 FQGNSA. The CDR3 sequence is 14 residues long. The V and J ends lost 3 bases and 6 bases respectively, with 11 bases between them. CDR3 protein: CASSFQPGAGELFF. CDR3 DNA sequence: TGTGCCAGCAGCTTTCAGCCTGGGGCCGGGGAGCTGTTTTTT.

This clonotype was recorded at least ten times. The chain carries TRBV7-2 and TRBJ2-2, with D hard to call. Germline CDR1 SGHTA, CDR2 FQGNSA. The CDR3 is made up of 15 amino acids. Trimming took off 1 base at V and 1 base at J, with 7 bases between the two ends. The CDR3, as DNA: TGTGCCAGCAGCTTAGGAGTAGTGAACACCGGGGAGCTGTTTTTT. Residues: CASSLGVVNTGELFF.

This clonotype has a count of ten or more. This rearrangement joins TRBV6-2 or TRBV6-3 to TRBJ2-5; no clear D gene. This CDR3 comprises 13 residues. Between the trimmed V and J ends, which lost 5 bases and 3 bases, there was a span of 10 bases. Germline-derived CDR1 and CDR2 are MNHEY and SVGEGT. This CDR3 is CASSLQAKETQYF. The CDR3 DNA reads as TGTGCCAGCAGTCTACAAGCTAAAGAGACCCAGTACTTC.

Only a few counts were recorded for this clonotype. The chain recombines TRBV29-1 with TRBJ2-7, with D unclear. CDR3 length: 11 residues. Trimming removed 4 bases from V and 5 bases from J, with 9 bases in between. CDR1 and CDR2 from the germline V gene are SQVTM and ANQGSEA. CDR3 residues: CSVAHINEQYF. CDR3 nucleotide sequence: TGCAGCGTTGCTCATATTAACGAGCAGTACTTC.

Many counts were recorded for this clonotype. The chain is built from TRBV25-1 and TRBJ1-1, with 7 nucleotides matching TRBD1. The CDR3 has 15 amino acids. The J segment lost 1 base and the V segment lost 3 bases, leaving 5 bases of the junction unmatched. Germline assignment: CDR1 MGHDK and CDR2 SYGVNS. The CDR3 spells CASSESGQKNTEAFF. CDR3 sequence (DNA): TGTGCCAGCAGTGAGTCGGGACAGAAGAACACTGAAGCTTTCTTT.

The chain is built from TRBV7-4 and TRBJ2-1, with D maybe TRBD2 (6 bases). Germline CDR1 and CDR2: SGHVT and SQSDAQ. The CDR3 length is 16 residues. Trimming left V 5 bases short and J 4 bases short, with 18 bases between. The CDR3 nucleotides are TGTGCCAGCAGCCTTAAGGCGGGACTCCAATACAATGAGCAGTTCTTC. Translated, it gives CASSLKAGLQYNEQFF.

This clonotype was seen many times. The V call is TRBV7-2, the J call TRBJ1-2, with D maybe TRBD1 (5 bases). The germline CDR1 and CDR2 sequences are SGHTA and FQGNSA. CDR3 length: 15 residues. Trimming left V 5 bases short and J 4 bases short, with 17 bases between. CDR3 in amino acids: CASSPRDRLLYGYTF. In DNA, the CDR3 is TGTGCCAGCAGCCCCCGGGACCGACTGCTCTATGGCTACACCTTC.

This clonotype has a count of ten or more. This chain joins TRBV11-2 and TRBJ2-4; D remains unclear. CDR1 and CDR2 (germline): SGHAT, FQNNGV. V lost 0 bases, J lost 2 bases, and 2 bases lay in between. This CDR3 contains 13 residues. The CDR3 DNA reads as TGTGCCAGCAGCTTAGAGACCAAAAACATTCAGTACTTC. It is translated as CASSLETKNIQYF.

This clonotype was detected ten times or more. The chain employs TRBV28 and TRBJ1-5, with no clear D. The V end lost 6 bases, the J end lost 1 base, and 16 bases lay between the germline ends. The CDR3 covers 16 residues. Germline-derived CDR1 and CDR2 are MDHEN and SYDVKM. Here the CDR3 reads CASSPRRAGSNQPQHF. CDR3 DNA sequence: TGTGCCAGCAGCCCAAGGAGGGCGGGGAGCAATCAGCCCCAGCATTTT.

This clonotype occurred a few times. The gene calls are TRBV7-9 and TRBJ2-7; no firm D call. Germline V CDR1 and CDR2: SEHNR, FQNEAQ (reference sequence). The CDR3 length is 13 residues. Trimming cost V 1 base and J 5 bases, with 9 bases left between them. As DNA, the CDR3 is TGTGCCAGCAGCTTAGTGGCAACGAACGAGCAGTACTTC. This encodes CASSLVATNEQYF. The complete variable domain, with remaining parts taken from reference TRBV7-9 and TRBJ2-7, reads DTGVSQNPRHKITKRGQNVTFRCDPISEHNRLYWYRQTLGQGPEFLTYFQNEAQLEKSRLLSDRFSAERPKGSFSTLEIQRTEQGDSAMYLCASSLVATNEQYFGPGTRLTVT.

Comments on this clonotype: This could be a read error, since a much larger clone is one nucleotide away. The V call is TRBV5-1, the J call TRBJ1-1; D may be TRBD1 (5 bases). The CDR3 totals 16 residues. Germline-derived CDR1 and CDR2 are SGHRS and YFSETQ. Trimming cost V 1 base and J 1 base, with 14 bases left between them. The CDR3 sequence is CASSLSSGGTNTEAFF. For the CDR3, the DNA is TGCGCCAGCAGCTTGAGTTCCGGAGGGACGAACACTGAAGCTTTCTTT.

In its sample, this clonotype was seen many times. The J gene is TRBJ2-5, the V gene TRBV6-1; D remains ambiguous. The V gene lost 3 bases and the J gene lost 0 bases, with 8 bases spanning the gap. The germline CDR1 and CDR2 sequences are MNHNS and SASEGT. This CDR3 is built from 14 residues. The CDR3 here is CASSEQANQETQYF. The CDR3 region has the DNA TGTGCCAGCAGTGAGCAGGCGAACCAAGAGACCCAGTACTTC.

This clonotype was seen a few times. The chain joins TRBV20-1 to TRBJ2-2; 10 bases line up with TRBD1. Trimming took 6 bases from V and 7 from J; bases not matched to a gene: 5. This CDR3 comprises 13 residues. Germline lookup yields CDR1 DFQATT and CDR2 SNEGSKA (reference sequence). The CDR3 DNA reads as TGCAGTGCCCTGGACAGGGGGGTCGGGGAGCTGTTTTTT. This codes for CSALDRGVGELFF.

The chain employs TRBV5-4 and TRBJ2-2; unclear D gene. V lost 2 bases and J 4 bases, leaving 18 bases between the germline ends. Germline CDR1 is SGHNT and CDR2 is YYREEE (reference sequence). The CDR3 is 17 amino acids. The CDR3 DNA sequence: TGTGCCAGCAGCTTCATGCGCAGTGCCGATAGCACCGGGGAGCTGTTTTTT. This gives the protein CASSFMRSADSTGELFF.

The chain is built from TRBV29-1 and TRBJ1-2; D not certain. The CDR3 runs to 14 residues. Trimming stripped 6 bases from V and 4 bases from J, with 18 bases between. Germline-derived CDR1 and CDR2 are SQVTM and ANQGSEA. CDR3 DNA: TGCAGCGTCGCAGCAGACCCTAGCAGCTATGGCTACACCTTC. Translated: CSVAADPSSYGYTF. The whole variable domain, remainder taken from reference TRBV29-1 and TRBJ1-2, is SAVISQKPSRDICQRGTSLTIQCQVDSQVTMMFWYRQQPGQSLTLIATANQGSEATYESGFVIDKFPISRPNLTFSTLTVSNMSPEDSSIYLCSVAADPSSYGYTFGSGTRLTVV.

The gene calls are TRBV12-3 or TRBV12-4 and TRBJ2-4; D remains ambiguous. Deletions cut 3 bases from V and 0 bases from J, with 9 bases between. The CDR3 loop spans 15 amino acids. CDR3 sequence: CASSFLELAKNIQYF. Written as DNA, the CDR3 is TGTGCCAGCAGTTTCTTGGAACTAGCCAAAAACATTCAGTACTTC.

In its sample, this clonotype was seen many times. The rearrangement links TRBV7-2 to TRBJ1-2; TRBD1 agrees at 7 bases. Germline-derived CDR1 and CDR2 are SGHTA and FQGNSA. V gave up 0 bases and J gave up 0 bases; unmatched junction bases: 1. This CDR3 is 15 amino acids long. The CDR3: CASSLAQGANYGYTF. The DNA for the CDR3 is TGTGCCAGCAGCTTAGCGCAGGGGGCTAACTATGGCTACACCTTC.

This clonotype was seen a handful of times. The DNA for the CDR3 is TGTGCCAGCAGCTTAGAAGGGCAGGGTGATGGCTACACCTTC. The encoded protein is CASSLEGQGDGYTF. The chain has TRBV7-9 and TRBJ1-2; perhaps TRBD1 as D (5 bases). This CDR3 is 14 amino acids long. Trimming shortened V by 1 base and J by 6 bases, and 12 bases separated the two germline ends. Germline V gives CDR1 SEHNR, CDR2 FQNEAQ (reference sequence).

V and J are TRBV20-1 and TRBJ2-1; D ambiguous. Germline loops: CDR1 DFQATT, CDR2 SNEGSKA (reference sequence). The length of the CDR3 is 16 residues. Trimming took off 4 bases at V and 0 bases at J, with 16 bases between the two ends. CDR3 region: CSAKDPRSSSYNEQFF. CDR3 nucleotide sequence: TGCAGTGCTAAGGACCCACGGAGCAGCTCCTACAATGAGCAGTTCTTC.

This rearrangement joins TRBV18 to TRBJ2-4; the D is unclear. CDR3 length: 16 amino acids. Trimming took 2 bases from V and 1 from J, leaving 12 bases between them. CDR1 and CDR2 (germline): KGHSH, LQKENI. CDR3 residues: CASSPITVFAKNIQYF. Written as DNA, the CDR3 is TGTGCCAGCTCACCAATTACCGTGTTCGCCAAAAACATTCAGTACTTC.

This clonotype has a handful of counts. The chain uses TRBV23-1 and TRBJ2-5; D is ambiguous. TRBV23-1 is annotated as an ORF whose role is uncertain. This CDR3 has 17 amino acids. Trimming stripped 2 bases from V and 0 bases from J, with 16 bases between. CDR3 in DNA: TGCGCCAGCAGTCAAGGATGCGGTGGGAACCACCAAGAGACCCAGTACTTC. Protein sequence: CASSQGCGGNHQETQYF.

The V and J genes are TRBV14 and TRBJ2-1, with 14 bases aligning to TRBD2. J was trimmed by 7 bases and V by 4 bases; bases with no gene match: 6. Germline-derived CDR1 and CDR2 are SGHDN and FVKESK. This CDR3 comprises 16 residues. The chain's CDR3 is CASSLRLAGGQNEQFF. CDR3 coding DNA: TGTGCCAGCAGCCTCAGACTAGCGGGGGGGCAGAATGAGCAGTTCTTC.

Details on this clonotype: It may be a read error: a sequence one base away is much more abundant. The CDR3 reads CASSQVRARGYEQYF. In DNA form, the CDR3 reads TGCGCCAGCAGCCAAGTTCGGGCAAGGGGCTACGAGCAGTACTTC. The V call is TRBV4-3, the J call TRBJ2-7; tentatively, D is TRBD1 (5 bases). The CDR3 is made up of 15 amino acids. V was pared by 1 base and J by 3 bases, with 13 bases between. Per germline, CDR1 LGHNA and CDR2 YSLEER.

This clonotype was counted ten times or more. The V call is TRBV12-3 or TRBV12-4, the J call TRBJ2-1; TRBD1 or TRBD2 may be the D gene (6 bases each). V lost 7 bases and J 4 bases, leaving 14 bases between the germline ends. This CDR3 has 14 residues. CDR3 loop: CASNPGASYNEQFF. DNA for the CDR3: TGTGCCAGCAATCCGGGGGCGTCGTACAATGAGCAGTTCTTC.